This T cell receptor beta chain is drawn from a study of shared clonotypes between healthy human individuals. Study-wide results and caveats: Investigators expected sequencing depth to affect clonotype sharing among donors.

The CDR3 is 16 amino acids. CDR1 SGDLS and CDR2 YYNGEE come from the germline V gene. After removal of 4 bases from V and 9 bases from J, the junction contained 16 bases not matched to a gene. The assay was run at deep level. The material for each subset, its genomic DNA, was split evenly across several immunoSEQ plates. In the study's own analysis: Filtering was not the same, since immunoSEQ gave junction-only sequences without quality scores. Generated by immunoSEQ multiplex PCR, the TCRdb table keeps only in-frame clones and is missing some. The V and J calls and clone size were taken over from that table, and D and trimming were inferred from the DNA. The sample carries millions of clones, approximately 93% recorded once. This clone appeared a single time. What it binds is not known.

This TCR derives from a man aged 18 to 30 in good health. Some clones in this sample may be carry-over from other donors' samples. The chain joins TRBV9 to TRBJ2-1, with 7 bases aligning to TRBD2. The sequencing sample was made of naive CD4+ T cells from PBMCs. Subset reported: CD45RA+ positively selected. The CDR3 is CASSYPPRGRIGEQFF. The CDR3 region has the DNA TGTGCCAGCAGCTACCCTCCCCGCGGGAGAATCGGTGAGCAGTTCTTC.